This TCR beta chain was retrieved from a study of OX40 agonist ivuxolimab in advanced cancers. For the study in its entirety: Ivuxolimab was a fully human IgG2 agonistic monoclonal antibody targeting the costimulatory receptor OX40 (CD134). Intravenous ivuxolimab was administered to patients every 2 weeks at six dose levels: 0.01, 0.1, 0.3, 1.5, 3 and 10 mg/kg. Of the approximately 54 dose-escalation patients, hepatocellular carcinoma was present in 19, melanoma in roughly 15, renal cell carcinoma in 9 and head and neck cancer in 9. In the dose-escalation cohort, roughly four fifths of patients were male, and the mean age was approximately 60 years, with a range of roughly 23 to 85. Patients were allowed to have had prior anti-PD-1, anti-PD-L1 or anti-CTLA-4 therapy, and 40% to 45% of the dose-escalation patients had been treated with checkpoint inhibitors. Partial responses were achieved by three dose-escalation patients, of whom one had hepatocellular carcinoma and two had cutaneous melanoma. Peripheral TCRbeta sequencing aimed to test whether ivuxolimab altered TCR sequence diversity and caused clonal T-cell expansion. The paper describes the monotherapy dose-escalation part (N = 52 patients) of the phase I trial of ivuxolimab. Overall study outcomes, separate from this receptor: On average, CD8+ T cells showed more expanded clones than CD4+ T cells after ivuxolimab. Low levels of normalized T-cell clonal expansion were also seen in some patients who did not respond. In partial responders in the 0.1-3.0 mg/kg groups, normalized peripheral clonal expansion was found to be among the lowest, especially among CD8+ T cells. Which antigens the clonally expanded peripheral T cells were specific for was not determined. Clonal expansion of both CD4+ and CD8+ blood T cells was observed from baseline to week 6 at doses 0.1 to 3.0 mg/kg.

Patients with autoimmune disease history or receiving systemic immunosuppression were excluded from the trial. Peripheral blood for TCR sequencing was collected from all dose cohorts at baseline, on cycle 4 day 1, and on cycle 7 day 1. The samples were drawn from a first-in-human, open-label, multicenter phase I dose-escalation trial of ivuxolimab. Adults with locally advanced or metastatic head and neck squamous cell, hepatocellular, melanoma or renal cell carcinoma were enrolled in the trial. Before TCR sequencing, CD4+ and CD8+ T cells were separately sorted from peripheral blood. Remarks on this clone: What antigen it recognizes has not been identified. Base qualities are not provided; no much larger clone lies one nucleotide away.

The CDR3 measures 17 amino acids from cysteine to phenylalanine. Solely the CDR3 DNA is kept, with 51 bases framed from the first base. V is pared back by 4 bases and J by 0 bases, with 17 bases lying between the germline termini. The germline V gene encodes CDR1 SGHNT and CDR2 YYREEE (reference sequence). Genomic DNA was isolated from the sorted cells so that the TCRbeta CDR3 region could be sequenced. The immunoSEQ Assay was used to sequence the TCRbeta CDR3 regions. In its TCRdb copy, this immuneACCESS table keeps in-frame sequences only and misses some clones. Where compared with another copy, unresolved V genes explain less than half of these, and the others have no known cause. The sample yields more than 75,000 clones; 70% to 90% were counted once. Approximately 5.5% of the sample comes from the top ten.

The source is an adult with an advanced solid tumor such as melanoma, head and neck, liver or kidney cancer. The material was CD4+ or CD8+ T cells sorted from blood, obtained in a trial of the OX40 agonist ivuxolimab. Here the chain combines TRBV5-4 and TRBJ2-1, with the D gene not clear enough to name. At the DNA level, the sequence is TGTGCCAGCAGCCGGGCGGCCCGGACCTTCTCCTACAATGAGCAGTTCTTC. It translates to CASSRAARTFSYNEQFF.